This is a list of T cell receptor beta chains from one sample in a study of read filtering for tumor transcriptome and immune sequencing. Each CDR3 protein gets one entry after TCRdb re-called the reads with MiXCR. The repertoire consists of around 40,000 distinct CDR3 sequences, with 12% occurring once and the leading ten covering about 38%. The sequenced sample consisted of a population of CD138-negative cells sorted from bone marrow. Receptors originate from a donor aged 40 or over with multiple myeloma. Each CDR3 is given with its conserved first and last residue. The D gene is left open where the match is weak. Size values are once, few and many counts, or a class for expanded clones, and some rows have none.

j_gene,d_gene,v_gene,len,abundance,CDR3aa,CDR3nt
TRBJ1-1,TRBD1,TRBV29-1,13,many,CSVERAGGTEAFF,TGCAGCGTTGAACGGGCAGGGGGCACTGAAGCTTTCTTT
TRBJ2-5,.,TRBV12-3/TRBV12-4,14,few,CASSLGATGETQYF,TGTGCCAGCAGTTTAGGAGCCACAGGGGAGACCCAGTACTTC
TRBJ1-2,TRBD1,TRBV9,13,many,CASSSTGYYGYTF,TGTGCCAGCAGCTCGACAGGGTACTATGGCTACACCTTC
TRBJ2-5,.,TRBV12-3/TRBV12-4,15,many,CASSPSRGYQETQYF,TGTGCCAGCAGTCCATCCCGGGGGTACCAAGAGACCCAGTACTTC
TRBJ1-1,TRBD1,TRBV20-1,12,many,CSAITGGPEAFF,TGCAGTGCTATAACAGGGGGTCCTGAAGCTTTCTTT
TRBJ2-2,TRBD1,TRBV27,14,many,CASSLKGAIGELFF,TGTGCCAGCAGTTTAAAGGGGGCGATCGGGGAGCTGTTTTTT
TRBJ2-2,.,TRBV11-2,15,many,CASSLQVPNTGELFF,TGTGCCAGCAGCCTACAGGTTCCTAACACCGGGGAGCTGTTTTTT
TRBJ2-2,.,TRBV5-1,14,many,CASSPAISTGELFF,TGCGCCAGCAGCCCGGCCATCAGCACCGGGGAGCTGTTTTTT
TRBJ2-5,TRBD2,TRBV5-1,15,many,CASTLAGMYQETQYF,TGCGCCAGCACACTAGCGGGGATGTACCAAGAGACCCAGTACTTC
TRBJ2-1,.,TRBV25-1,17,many,CASSEYNRGREIGEQFF,TGTGCCAGCAGTGAATATAATAGAGGCAGGGAGATAGGTGAGCAGTTCTTC
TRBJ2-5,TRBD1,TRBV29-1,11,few,CSFRTGATQYF,TGCAGCTTCCGGACAGGGGCGACCCAGTACTTC
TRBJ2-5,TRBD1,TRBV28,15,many,CASSPWDRAQETQYF,TGTGCCAGCAGTCCCTGGGACAGGGCTCAAGAGACCCAGTACTTC
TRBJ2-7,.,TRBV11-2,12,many,CASSTGAYEQYF,TGTGCCAGCAGCACGGGGGCCTACGAGCAGTACTTC
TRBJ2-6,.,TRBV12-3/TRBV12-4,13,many,CASSSTGANVLTF,TGTGCCAGCAGTTCCACTGGGGCCAACGTCCTGACTTTC
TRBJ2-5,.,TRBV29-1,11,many,CSVVRKETQYF,TGCAGCGTTGTAAGGAAAGAGACCCAGTACTTC
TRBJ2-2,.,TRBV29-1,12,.,CSVELGTGELFF,TGCAGCGTTGAACTTGGCACCGGGGAGCTGTTTTTT
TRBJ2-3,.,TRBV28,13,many,CASSLFRADTQYF,TGTGCCAGCAGTTTATTCAGGGCAGATACGCAGTATTTT
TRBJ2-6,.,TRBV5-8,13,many,CASSPWGANVLTF,TGTGCCAGCAGCCCGTGGGGGGCCAACGTCCTGACTTTC
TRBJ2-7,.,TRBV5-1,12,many,CASSDTGREQYF,TGCGCCAGCAGCGACACAGGGAGGGAGCAGTACTTC
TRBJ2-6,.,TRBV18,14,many,CASSRIDGANVLTF,TGTGCCAGCTCACGAATTGATGGGGCCAACGTCCTGACTTTC
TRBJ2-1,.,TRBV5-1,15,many,CASSLGGASNNEQFF,TGCGCCAGCAGCTTGGGGGGCGCTTCTAACAATGAGCAGTTCTTC
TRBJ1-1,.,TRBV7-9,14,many,CASSSGPENTEAFF,TGTGCCAGCAGCTCGGGGCCAGAGAACACTGAAGCTTTCTTT